This T cell receptor beta chain was documented in a study of regulatory T cells in long-lasting Graves disease. The time point was: newly diagnosed GD, antithyroid drugs for less than 3 months. The TCR library was made from RNA that had been extracted from PBMCs in TRIzol. The V end lost 3 bases, the J end lost 5 bases, and 10 bases lay between the germline ends. Germline V gives CDR1 LGHDT, CDR2 YNNKEL (reference sequence). This CDR3 contains 14 residues. Arm-PCR of CDR3 regions and iRepertoire HTBI primers were the basis on which TCR beta libraries were built. MiXCR, run by TCRdb on the multiplex PCR reads, gives a single entry per CDR3 protein. The repertoire holds roughly 420,000 distinct CDR3 sequences, with 13% to 15% as singletons. This sample was shared with a second study, whose subject was T cells in Graves' hyperthyroidism and ophthalmopathy. That report notes: Clinical symptoms, serum thyroxine and TRAb, thyroid ultrasound and orbital computed tomography were used for the diagnoses.

This TCR was recovered from a woman between 45 and 60 years old with Graves disease. The sequencing used peripheral blood mononuclear cells (PBMCs), collected at new diagnosis, from a patient treated with antithyroid drugs. The J gene is TRBJ2-2, the V gene TRBV3-1; D is unclear. CDR3 DNA sequence: TGTGCCAGCAGCCAGGAAGAAAAAACCGGGGAGCTGTTTTTT. Encoded protein: CASSQEEKTGELFF.